This note documents a single T cell receptor beta chain sequence. The CDR3 spans 14 residues. Germline CDR1 is SNHLY and CDR2 is FYNNEI. Trimming shortened V by 6 bases and J by 0 bases, and 12 bases separated the two germline ends. Methods used by the authors: Researchers report that nucleated cell counts were estimated from reference gene primer amplification. Profiling relied on immunoSEQ multiplex PCR, and the TCRdb table lists in-frame clones only, not all of them. That table supplies the V and J calls and clone size; D and trimming were determined from the DNA. The sample carries approximately 180,000 clones, roughly 91% recorded once. This entry comes from a study of blood T cell repertoires in COVID-19. Study in general: Both acute and convalescent COVID-19 samples were obtained from the United States, Italy and Spain. T cells, B-cell-depleted T cells, or PBMCs provided the cDNA or gDNA that served as material.

The sequencing sample was made of peripheral blood. The receptor was derived from a human donor in a cohort sampled during active COVID-19. The rearrangement uses TRBV2 and TRBJ2-7, with TRBD1 as a possible D gene (6 bases). The CDR3 protein is CASSPPGHSYEQYF. The CDR3 DNA follows: TGTGCCAGCAGCCCCCCGGGACACTCCTACGAGCAGTACTTC.